The clone carrying this T cell receptor beta chain was observed a handful of times. The antigen remains undetermined. Trimming shortened V by 5 bases and J by 2 bases, and 9 bases separated the two germline ends. The CDR3 extends over 13 amino acids. CDR1 and CDR2 (germline): LNHDA, SQIVND (reference sequence). The data originate from a study of cytomegalovirus exposure and HLA in healthy donors. General study findings and limits: A list of 150 to 200 TCR beta chains associated with cytomegalovirus was given.

The PCR made use of 60 Vbeta and 13 Jbeta primers. Original handling: Counted up in a later analysis, unique TCR beta chains came to some 75 million, with around 12 million shared. Libraries were prepared by immunoSEQ multiplex PCR; TCRdb keeps only in-frame clonotypes and omits some of them. The V and J calls and clone size were taken over from that table, and D and trimming were inferred from the DNA. The data show 190,000 or so clones, 80% seen once. The chain links TRBV19 to TRBJ1-1, with D possibly TRBD1 on 5 matching bases. The sample comprised PBMCs. The clonotype comes from a boy between 10 and 17 years old in good health and CMV-seronegative. DNA for the CDR3: TGTGCCAGTAGTTCGACAGCTAACACTGAAGCTTTCTTT. It encodes CASSSTANTEAFF.